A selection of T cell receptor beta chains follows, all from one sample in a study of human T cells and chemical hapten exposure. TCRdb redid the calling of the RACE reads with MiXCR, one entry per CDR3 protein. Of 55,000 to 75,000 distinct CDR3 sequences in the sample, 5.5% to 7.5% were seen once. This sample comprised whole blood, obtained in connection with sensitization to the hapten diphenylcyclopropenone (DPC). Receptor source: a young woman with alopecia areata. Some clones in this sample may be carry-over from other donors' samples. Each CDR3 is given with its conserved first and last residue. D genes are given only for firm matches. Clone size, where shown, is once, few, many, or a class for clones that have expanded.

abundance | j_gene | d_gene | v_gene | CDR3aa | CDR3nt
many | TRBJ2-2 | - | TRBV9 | CASSVGWTGELFF | TGTGCCAGCAGCGTAGGATGGACCGGGGAGCTGTTTTTT
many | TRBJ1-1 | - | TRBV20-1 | CSAQGARGQLVNTEAFF | TGCAGTGCGCAAGGGGCTAGGGGACAACTGGTGAACACTGAAGCTTTCTTT
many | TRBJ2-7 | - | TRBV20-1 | CSARDGGRQGGAYEQYF | TGCAGTGCTAGAGACGGGGGTCGACAGGGAGGTGCCTACGAGCAGTACTTC
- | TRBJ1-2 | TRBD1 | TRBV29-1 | CSVVQGAGGYTF | TGCAGCGTTGTACAGGGGGCTGGTGGCTACACCTTC
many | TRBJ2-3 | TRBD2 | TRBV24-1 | CATSATPSGGYPDTQYF | TGTGCCACCAGTGCCACTCCTAGCGGGGGGTATCCAGATACGCAGTATTTT
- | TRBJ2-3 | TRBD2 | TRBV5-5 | CASSLADTSGGCVDTQYF | TGTGCCAGCAGCTTGGCCGACACTAGCGGGGGTTGTGTAGATACGCAGTATTTT
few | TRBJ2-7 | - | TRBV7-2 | CASREGLARYEQYF | TGTGCCAGCAGGGAGGGCCTAGCTCGTTACGAGCAGTACTTC
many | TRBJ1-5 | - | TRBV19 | CASSTLRTPLQHF | TGTGCCAGTAGTACCCTGAGGACCCCACTCCAGCATTTT
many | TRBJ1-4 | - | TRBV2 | CASRGSNEKLFF | TGTGCCAGCAGAGGCAGTAATGAAAAACTGTTTTTT
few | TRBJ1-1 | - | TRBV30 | CAWCHGGVDTEAFF | TGTGCCTGGTGCCACGGGGGAGTTGACACTGAAGCTTTCTTT
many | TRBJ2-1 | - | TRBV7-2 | CASSLEGGFNEQFF | TGTGCCAGCAGCTTAGAGGGGGGGTTCAATGAGCAGTTCTTC
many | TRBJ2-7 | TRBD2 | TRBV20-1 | CSARGAGEYYEQYF | TGCAGTGCTAGGGGCGCGGGGGAGTACTACGAGCAGTACTTC
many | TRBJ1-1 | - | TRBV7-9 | CASSLVVDSTEAFF | TGTGCCAGCAGCTTAGTAGTAGACAGTACTGAAGCTTTCTTT
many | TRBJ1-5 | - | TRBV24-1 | CATRPPRDGNQPQHF | TGTGCCACCAGACCGCCCCGGGACGGTAATCAGCCCCAGCATTTT
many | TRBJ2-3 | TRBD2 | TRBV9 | CASSSRGSGGRGDTQYF | TGTGCCAGCAGCAGTAGAGGAAGCGGGGGACGGGGAGATACGCAGTATTTT
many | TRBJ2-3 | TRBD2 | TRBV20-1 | CSAPTSGASTDTQYF | TGCAGTGCCCCGACTAGCGGGGCTAGCACAGATACGCAGTATTTT
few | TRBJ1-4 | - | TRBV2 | CASSDGALQGLGEKLFF | TGTGCCAGCAGTGATGGGGCCCTTCAGGGGTTGGGTGAAAAACTGTTTTTT
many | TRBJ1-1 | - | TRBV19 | CASSIGGWRTEAFF | TGTGCCAGTAGTATCGGGGGATGGAGAACTGAAGCTTTCTTT
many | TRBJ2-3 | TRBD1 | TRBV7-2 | CASSTPLDRTTDTQYF | TGTGCCAGCAGCACGCCTCTGGACAGGACAACAGATACGCAGTATTTT
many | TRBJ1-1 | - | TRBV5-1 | CASSTWDTSNTEAFF | TGCGCCAGCAGTACCTGGGACACTTCGAACACTGAAGCTTTCTTT
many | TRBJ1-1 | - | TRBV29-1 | CTIYGQGSRNTEAFF | TGCACGATATATGGCCAGGGGTCGAGGAACACTGAAGCTTTCTTT
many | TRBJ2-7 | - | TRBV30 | CAWTRQGGGEQYF | TGTGCCTGGACAAGACAGGGAGGGGGCGAGCAGTACTTC
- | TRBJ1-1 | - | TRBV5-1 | CASSLRLGTEAFF | TGCGCCAGCAGCTTGAGGTTAGGGACTGAAGCTTTCTTT
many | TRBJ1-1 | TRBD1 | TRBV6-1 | CASRDRVNTEAFF | TGTGCCAGCAGAGACAGGGTAAACACTGAAGCTTTCTTT
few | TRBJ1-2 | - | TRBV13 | CASSSRDLLNYGYTF | TGTGCCAGCAGCTCGAGGGACCTGCTTAACTATGGCTACACCTTC
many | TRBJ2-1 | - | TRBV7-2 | CASSFKGGGPYNEQFF | TGTGCCAGCAGCTTCAAAGGGGGGGGACCCTACAATGAGCAGTTCTTC
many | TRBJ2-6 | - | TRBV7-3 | CASSFTGTSGANVLTF | TGTGCCAGCAGCTTTACGGGTACTTCTGGGGCCAACGTCCTGACTTTC
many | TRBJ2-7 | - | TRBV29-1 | CSVVGGRTYEQYF | TGCAGCGTTGTCGGGGGCCGCACCTACGAGCAGTACTTC
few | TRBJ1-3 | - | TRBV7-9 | CASSLGIDGNTIYF | TGTGCCAGCAGCTTAGGGATTGATGGAAACACCATATATTTT
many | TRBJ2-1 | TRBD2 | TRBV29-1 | CSVEEAGVHPFF | TGCAGCGTTGAAGAGGCGGGGGTTCACCCGTTCTTC
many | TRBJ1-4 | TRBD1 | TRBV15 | CATSKRTGAYEKLFF | TGTGCCACCAGCAAACGGACAGGGGCCTATGAAAAACTGTTTTTT
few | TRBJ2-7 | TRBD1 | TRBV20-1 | CSARSLDRGYYEQYF | TGCAGTGCTAGATCTCTAGACAGGGGTTACTACGAGCAGTACTTC
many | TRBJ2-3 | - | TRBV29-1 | CSVESGTDTQYF | TGCAGCGTTGAGTCTGGCACAGATACGCAGTATTTT
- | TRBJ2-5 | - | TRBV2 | CASSYLEQETQYF | TGTGCCAGCAGCTACTTAGAGCAAGAGACCCAGTACTTC
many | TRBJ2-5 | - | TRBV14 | CASSQDSAQRETQYF | TGTGCCAGCAGCCAAGATTCAGCGCAAAGAGAGACCCAGTACTTC
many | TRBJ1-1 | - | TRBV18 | CASSPRKPPNTEAFF | TGTGCCAGCTCACCACGCAAACCCCCCAACACTGAAGCTTTCTTT
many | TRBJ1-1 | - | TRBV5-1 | CASSLGFPGTTEAFF | TGCGCCAGCAGCTTGGGGTTTCCAGGGACCACTGAAGCTTTCTTT
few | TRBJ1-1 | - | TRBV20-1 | CSARSGGRNTEAFF | TGCAGTGCTAGAAGTGGAGGGAGGAACACTGAAGCTTTCTTT
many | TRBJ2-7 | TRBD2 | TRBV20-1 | CSARGPWSGVSYEQYF | TGCAGTGCTAGAGGGCCCTGGAGCGGGGTCTCCTACGAGCAGTACTTC
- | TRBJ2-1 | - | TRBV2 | CASRGQRALPEQFF | TGTGCCAGCAGAGGACAGCGAGCACTCCCTGAGCAGTTCTTC
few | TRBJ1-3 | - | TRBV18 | CASSPNRELSGNTIYF | TGTGCCAGCTCACCGAACAGGGAGCTCTCTGGAAACACCATATATTTT
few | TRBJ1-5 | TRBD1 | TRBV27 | CASSLFPVDRGGQPQHF | TGTGCCAGCAGTTTATTTCCCGTTGACAGGGGAGGTCAGCCCCAGCATTTT
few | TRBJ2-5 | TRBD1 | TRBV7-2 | CASSAQTGVETQYF | TGTGCCAGCAGCGCCCAAACAGGGGTTGAGACCCAGTACTTC
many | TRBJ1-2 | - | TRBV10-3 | CAITVGIDSGNYGYTF | TGTGCCATCACCGTGGGAATCGACAGCGGAAACTATGGCTACACCTTC
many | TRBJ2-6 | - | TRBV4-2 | CASSQDYPSGANVLTF | TGTGCCAGCAGCCAAGATTACCCCTCTGGGGCCAACGTCCTGACTTTC
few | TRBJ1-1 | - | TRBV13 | CASSPRTVSTEAFF | TGTGCCAGCAGCCCCCGGACAGTGAGCACTGAAGCTTTCTTT
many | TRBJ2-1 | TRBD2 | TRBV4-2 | CASSQDLTGGPYNEQFF | TGTGCCAGCAGCCAAGATTTAACGGGGGGGCCCTACAATGAGCAGTTCTTC
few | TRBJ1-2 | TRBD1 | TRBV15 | CATSRDRGRDNYGYTF | TGTGCCACCAGCAGAGACAGGGGGCGGGATAACTATGGCTACACCTTC
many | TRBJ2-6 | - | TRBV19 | CASSIVPLRSSGANVLTF | TGTGCCAGTAGTATAGTACCCCTTCGGTCCTCTGGGGCCAACGTCCTGACTTTC
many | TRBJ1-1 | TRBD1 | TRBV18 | CASSLLDGQENTEAFF | TGTGCCAGCTCACTTTTAGACGGACAGGAGAACACTGAAGCTTTCTTT
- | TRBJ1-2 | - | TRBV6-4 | CARDRNHSNYGYTF | TGTGCCAGGGACAGAAACCACTCTAACTATGGCTACACCTTC
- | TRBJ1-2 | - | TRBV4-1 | CASSQDQDSNYGYTF | TGCGCCAGCAGCCAAGACCAGGACAGTAACTATGGCTACACCTTC
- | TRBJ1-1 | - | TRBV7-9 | CASSLGIQVRNTEAFF | TGTGCCAGCAGCTTAGGGATACAGGTTAGGAACACTGAAGCTTTCTTT
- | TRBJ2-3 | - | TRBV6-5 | CASSLPRPDSHPDTQYF | TGTGCCAGCAGCCTTCCTCGCCCAGACAGTCACCCAGATACGCAGTATTTT
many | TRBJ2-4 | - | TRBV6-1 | CASSDGRNIQYF | TGTGCCAGCAGTGACGGCAGAAACATTCAGTACTTC